Each of the 11 T cell receptor beta chains below was sequenced from the same sample in a study of somatic mutations in cytotoxic T cells in rheumatoid arthritis. The assay was immunoSEQ multiplex PCR, and TCRdb's table has in-frame clones only and misses some. The sample carries some 12,000 clones, more than 75% recorded once. The sequenced sample was CD8+ T cells sorted from blood. Every receptor here comes from a man aged 50-59 years in good health.

The V gene is TRBV18, the J gene TRBJ2-7; no firm D call. The CDR3 is 12 amino acids. The germline CDR1 and CDR2 sequences are KGHSH and LQKENI. Trimming cost V 6 bases and J 3 bases, with 9 bases left between them. This CDR3 reads CASSPGSYEQYF. CDR3 in DNA: TGTGCCAGCTCCCCCGGAAGCTACGAGCAGTACTTC.

The chain has TRBV7-6 and TRBJ1-2; D ambiguous. With 5 bases removed from V and 4 bases from J, the gap between germline ends came to 20 bases. Per germline, CDR1 SGHVS and CDR2 FNYEAQ. The CDR3 totals 16 residues. The chain's CDR3 is CASSETQDSRVYGYTF. CDR3 coding DNA: TGTGCCAGCAGCGAAACTCAGGACTCGAGGGTCTATGGCTACACCTTC.

The V gene is TRBV5-6, the J gene TRBJ1-3, with D possibly matching TRBD1 (6 bases). CDR3 length: 16 amino acids. CDR1 is SGHDT, CDR2 YYEEEE, per germline. V was clipped by 1 base and J by 2 bases, with 13 bases between them. The CDR3 DNA reads as TGTGCCAGCAGCTTGAGTCTTGGGACACCTGGAAACACCATATATTTT. It specifies CASSLSLGTPGNTIYF. The variable domain in full, with the rest retrieved from reference TRBV5-6 and TRBJ1-3, is DAGVTQSPTHLIKTRGQQVTLRCSPKSGHDTVSWYQQALGQGPQFIFQYYEEEERQRGNFPDRFSGHQFPNYSSELNVNALLLGDSALYLCASSLSLGTPGNTIYFGEGSWLTVV.

This clone was picked up one time. The rearrangement joins TRBV6-5 to TRBJ1-1; a possible D gene is TRBD1 (6 bases). V shed 6 bases and J shed 4 bases, with 15 bases lying between them. This CDR3 is built from 14 residues. Germline V gene lookup returns CDR1 MNHEY and CDR2 SVGAGI. CDR3 sequence reads: CASSQGGVGTEAFF. For the CDR3, the DNA is TGTGCCAGCAGCCAAGGGGGGGTGGGCACTGAAGCTTTCTTT.

The gene calls are TRBV7-8 and TRBJ1-1; D might be TRBD1 (6 bases). Germline V CDR1 and CDR2: SGHVS, FQNEAQ. The CDR3 loop spans 17 amino acids. Trimming shortened V by 5 bases and J by 4 bases, and 23 bases separated the two germline ends. CDR3 coding DNA: TGTGCCAGCAGCCCCCCCAGTGCAGGGGTCGGCGTCACTGAAGCTTTCTTT. It specifies CASSPPSAGVGVTEAFF.

The V gene is TRBV7-6, the J gene TRBJ2-2; 7 bases fit TRBD2. CDR3 size: 16 residues. Germline assignment: CDR1 SGHVS and CDR2 FNYEAQ. V trimming: 4 bases; J trimming: 4 bases; junction bases outside the gene matches: 9. Here the CDR3 DNA reads TGTGCCAGCAGCTCGTATCGGGGGGTTAGCACCGGGGAGCTGTTTTTT. It encodes CASSSYRGVSTGELFF.

The chain links TRBV6-5 to TRBJ2-7, with D tentatively TRBD1 (6 bases). Per germline, CDR1 MNHEY and CDR2 SVGAGI. V lost 6 bases and J lost 4, with 16 bases in between. The CDR3 covers 14 residues. CDR3 sequence (DNA): TGTGCCAGCAGCCTCACAGGGATGGGGTACGAGCAGTACTTC. This encodes CASSLTGMGYEQYF.

V gene TRBV2 combines with J gene TRBJ1-1; D gene unclear. There are 13 residues in the CDR3. Germline V gene data show CDR1 as SNHLY and CDR2 as FYNNEI. Trimming pared 6 bases from V and 0 bases from J, leaving 8 bases between. The CDR3 is CASRGTMNTEAFF. For the CDR3, the DNA is TGTGCCAGCAGAGGAACCATGAACACTGAAGCTTTCTTT. The whole variable domain, remainder taken from reference TRBV2 and TRBJ1-1, is EPEVTQTPSHQVTQMGQEVILRCVPISNHLYFYWYRQILGQKVEFLVSFYNNEISEKSEIFDDQFSVERPDGSNFTLKIRSTKLEDSAMYFCASRGTMNTEAFFGQGTRLTVV.

Here the CDR3 DNA reads TGTGCCAGCGGGGACTTAGAGACCCAGTACTTC. Amino acids: CASGDLETQYF. The chain links TRBV11-3 to TRBJ2-5; TRBD2 is a possible D gene (6 bases). The V and J ends lost 8 bases and 4 bases respectively, with 8 bases between them. This CDR3 has 11 residues. CDR1 and CDR2 (germline): SGHNT, YENEEA.

The chain carries TRBV4-2 and TRBJ2-3; 7 bases fit TRBD2. Germline values: CDR1 LGHNA, CDR2 YNFKEQ. V shed 4 bases and J 5 bases; nucleotides not matched to a gene: 12. CDR3 length: 16 amino acids. The CDR3 is CASSLGPAGVKDTQYF. CDR3 DNA sequence: TGTGCCAGCAGCCTTGGCCCCGCGGGAGTTAAAGATACGCAGTATTTT.

The chain recombines TRBV4-1 with TRBJ2-1, with D unresolved. The CDR3 length is 12 residues. V was pared by 2 bases and J by 3 bases, with 2 bases between. Germline values: CDR1 MGHRA, CDR2 YSYEKL. The CDR3 region is CASSQNYNEQFF. In DNA, the CDR3 is TGCGCCAGCAGCCAAAACTACAATGAGCAGTTCTTC.